This is a list of T cell receptor beta chains from one sample in a study of T-cell reconstitution after alpha-beta-depleted transplantation in children. Using its own MiXCR run on the PCR reads, TCRdb lists one record per CDR3 protein. The table lists some 490,000 distinct CDR3 sequences, approximately 12% of them singletons. The starting material was PBMCs from the stem cell graft donor, obtained from the stem cell graft. All receptors come from a human donor who donated a stem cell graft to a child with combined immunodeficiency. Each CDR3 is given with its conserved first and last residue. Each record gives: J gene, D gene, V gene, clone size, CDR3 protein, CDR3 DNA. The D gene is left open where the match is weak. Some rows have no size entry. The others give once, few or many, or a class for an expanded clone.

>TRBJ2-7|.|TRBV12-3/TRBV12-4|many
CASSEGVLYEQYF
TGTGCCAGCAGTGAGGGAGTCCTCTACGAGCAGTACTTC
>TRBJ2-1|.|TRBV6-2/TRBV6-3|many
CASSLSSSSYNEQFF
TGTGCCAGCAGCCTCTCTAGTTCCTCCTACAATGAGCAGTTCTTC
>TRBJ1-5|.|TRBV19|.
CASSISSHQPQHF
TGTGCCAGTAGTATCTCATCCCATCAGCCCCAGCATTTT
>TRBJ2-1|.|TRBV20-1|few
CSATSFLDGSYNEQFF
TGCAGTGCAACTAGCTTCCTCGATGGGTCCTACAATGAGCAGTTCTTC
>TRBJ2-5|TRBD2|TRBV27|.
CASSQLAGGQETQYF
TGTGCCAGCAGTCAACTAGCGGGGGGCCAAGAGACCCAGTACTTC
>TRBJ2-2|TRBD1|TRBV29-1|many
CSVLLDRGRHTGELFF
TGCAGCGTCCTACTGGACAGGGGAAGACACACCGGGGAGCTGTTTTTT
>TRBJ1-6|.|TRBV21-1|.
CASSKSGRLVFPLHF
TGTGCCAGCAGCAAAAGCGGACGGCTGGTATTCCCCCTCCACTTT
>TRBJ1-1|.|TRBV20-1|many
CSARLGRGAFF
TGCAGTGCTAGACTGGGCCGTGGGGCTTTCTTT
>TRBJ1-1|.|TRBV20-1|few
CSRPLRGGRDTEAFF
TGCAGTAGACCTCTCAGGGGAGGGAGGGACACTGAAGCTTTCTTT
>TRBJ2-3|.|TRBV27|many
CASSLLGGTQYF
TGTGCCAGCAGTTTACTTGGGGGTACGCAGTATTTT
>TRBJ2-1|TRBD2|TRBV5-1|.
CASSSPAGPDNEQFF
TGCGCCAGCAGCAGCCCAGCGGGGCCGGACAATGAGCAGTTCTTC
>TRBJ1-1|.|TRBV30|few
CASQNTEAFF
TGTGCCTCACAAAACACTGAAGCTTTCTTT
>TRBJ1-2|.|TRBV4-3|.
CASSQAVNYGYTF
TGCGCCAGCAGCCAGGCAGTGAACTATGGCTACACCTTC
>TRBJ1-2|.|TRBV14|.
CASSPVRLCYTF
TGTGCCAGCAGCCCGGTGCGTCTCTGCTACACCTTC
>TRBJ2-7|.|TRBV20-1|.
CSATPGADYEQYF
TGCAGTGCTACCCCCGGGGCGGATTACGAGCAGTACTTC
>TRBJ2-5|.|TRBV6-5|.
CASSYGGGTQETQYF
TGTGCCAGCAGTTACGGGGGGGGCACTCAAGAGACCCAGTACTTC
>TRBJ1-2|.|TRBV20-1|.
CSADAREAYGYTF
TGCAGTGCTGATGCAAGGGAAGCCTATGGCTACACCTTC
>TRBJ2-6|TRBD1|TRBV4-3|few
CASRRRDRGNVLTF
TGCGCCAGCAGAAGGAGGGACAGGGGCAACGTCCTGACTTTC
>TRBJ1-1|TRBD1|TRBV27|few
CASREDSFNRGEAFF
TGTGCCAGCAGAGAAGATTCTTTTAACAGGGGCGAAGCTTTCTTT
>TRBJ1-2|.|TRBV3-1|few
CASSQVMVGQHTYGYTF
TGTGCCAGCAGCCAAGTGATGGTTGGACAGCATACGTATGGCTACACCTTC
>TRBJ2-7|.|TRBV5-1|few
CASSLEAGFSGQQYF
TGCGCCAGCAGCTTGGAGGCAGGCTTTTCGGGGCAGCAGTACTTC
>TRBJ1-4|.|TRBV6-5|.
CASSYVRASNEKLFF
TGTGCCAGCAGTTACGTCCGGGCCTCTAATGAAAAACTGTTTTTT
>TRBJ2-1|TRBD1|TRBV7-7|few
CASSLAGPGQGVVNEQFF
TGTGCTAGCAGCTTAGCCGGGCCTGGGCAGGGGGTGGTCAATGAGCAGTTCTTC
>TRBJ2-2|.|TRBV6-6|few
CASSFARNRELFF
TGTGCCAGCAGTTTCGCCCGAAACCGGGAGCTGTTTTTT
>TRBJ2-3|.|TRBV12-3/TRBV12-4|.
CASSSPRAPDTQYF
TGTGCCAGCAGCTCCCCGAGGGCCCCAGATACGCAGTATTTT
>TRBJ1-1|.|TRBV11-1|.
CASSFQTDTEAFF
TGTGCCAGCAGTTTCCAGACCGACACTGAAGCTTTCTTT
>TRBJ2-2|TRBD2|TRBV5-1|.
CASSLAGGSGELFF
TGCGCCAGCAGCTTGGCCGGCGGGAGCGGGGAGCTGTTTTTT
>TRBJ1-2|.|TRBV4-3|few
CASSQDRWGGYTF
TGCGCCAGCAGCCAGGACCGGTGGGGTGGCTACACCTTC
>TRBJ2-3|.|TRBV6-4|few
CASSDSGASTDTQYF
TGTGCCAGCAGTGACTCAGGGGCTAGCACAGATACGCAGTATTTT